This paragraph reports one TCR beta chain. Profiled with immunoSEQ multiplex PCR; TCRdb holds only in-frame clones, not every one. The table has roughly 2.1 million clones, 93% seen once. These data belong to a study of shared clonotypes between healthy human individuals. As defined, naive CD8 cells were CD45RO-negative and positively selected for CCR7, with terminally differentiated effector memory CD45RA+ cells excluded. The sequenced sample was naive CD8+ T cells from PBMCs. The receptor was derived from a man younger than 35 in good health. Some clones in this sample may be carry-over from other donors' samples.

CDR3 coding DNA: TGCAGTGCTCCTCTCGGGGAGACCCAGTACTTC. Its protein is CSAPLGETQYF. The V call is TRBV20-1, the J call TRBJ2-5; D is unresolved. This CDR3 has 11 amino acids. Trimming stripped 5 bases from V and 5 bases from J, with 9 bases between. Germline lookup yields CDR1 DFQATT and CDR2 SNEGSKA (reference sequence).